The 32 T cell receptor beta chains presented below share a single source sample, sequenced in a study of T cells in Graves' hyperthyroidism and ophthalmopathy. Using RNA transcripts as the source, TCR beta CDR3 regions were amplified. Researchers ran a first-round RT-PCR on the TCR CDR3 using the HTBI primer set. TCRdb fed the multiplex PCR reads into MiXCR, producing one record per CDR3 protein. The sample holds fewer than 400,000 distinct CDR3 sequences, around 15% seen once. The sequenced sample consisted of blood. The receptors here all came from a man aged 50 to 60 with Graves' ophthalmopathy.

The J gene is TRBJ2-5, the V gene TRBV2, with a tentative D call TRBD2 (5 bases). The germline gives CDR1 SNHLY, CDR2 FYNNEI. V lost 5 bases to trimming and J lost 1 base, with 17 bases between them. The CDR3 is made up of 16 amino acids. The CDR3 loop is CASSPLRELAQETQYF. In nucleotides, the CDR3 is TGTGCCAGCAGTCCCTTAAGGGAGTTGGCCCAAGAGACCCAGTACTTC.

This clonotype was detected many times. V and J are TRBV5-1 and TRBJ1-2; 10 bases match TRBD1. The junction had 3 bases not matched to a gene; V was cut back by 1 base and J by 3 bases. CDR3 length: 15 amino acids. Germline assignment: CDR1 SGHRS and CDR2 YFSETQ. The CDR3 loop is CASSLSGTGDYGYTF. The CDR3 coding sequence is TGCGCCAGCAGCTTGTCAGGGACAGGGGACTATGGCTACACCTTC.

This chain uses TRBV9 with TRBJ1-6; D call uncertain. Germline V gene data show CDR1 as SGDLS and CDR2 as YYNGEE. V shed 1 base and J shed 1 base, with 6 bases lying between them. The CDR3 has 15 residues. In DNA form, the CDR3 reads TGTGCCAGCAGCGTAACAGATTCCTATAATTCACCCCTCCACTTT. Translated: CASSVTDSYNSPLHF.

This clonotype was observed many times. The V and J genes are TRBV7-9 and TRBJ1-1, with D possibly TRBD1 on 6 matching bases. This CDR3 contains 14 residues. The germline gives CDR1 SEHNR, CDR2 FQNEAQ (reference sequence). Trimming shortened V by 5 bases and J by 6 bases, and 16 bases separated the two germline ends. CDR3 amino acids: CASSPGQSRAEAFF. The CDR3 nucleotides read TGTGCCAGCAGCCCCGGACAGAGTAGGGCTGAAGCTTTCTTT.

This clonotype was seen many times. This chain links TRBV5-5 with TRBJ2-5, with D unclear. CDR1 is SGHKS, CDR2 YYEKEE, per germline (reference sequence). Trimming took off 1 base at V and 0 bases at J, with 10 bases between the two ends. This CDR3 has 15 residues. For the CDR3, the DNA is TGTGCCAGCAGCTTGTCAGCCACGTACCAAGAGACCCAGTACTTC. Its protein is CASSLSATYQETQYF.

The chain combines TRBV27 with TRBJ2-2; 8 nucleotides agree with TRBD2. With V trimmed by 2 bases and J by 9 bases, 8 bases remained unmatched. CDR3 length: 15 residues. Germline V gene data show CDR1 as MNHEY and CDR2 as SMNVEV (reference sequence). The CDR3 spells CASSLELAEWRELFF. The CDR3 nucleotides are TGTGCCAGCAGTTTAGAACTAGCGGAATGGCGGGAGCTGTTTTTT.

This clonotype was observed a handful of times. The CDR3, as DNA: TGTGCCACCAGCAGAGCCAGGGGGTACGGGGAGCTGTTTTTT. Translation: CATSRARGYGELFF. The gene calls are TRBV15 and TRBJ2-2; 7 bases agree with TRBD1. The V segment lost 1 base and the J segment 7 bases; nucleotides outside the gene matches: 3. CDR1 and CDR2 from the germline V gene are LNHNV and YYDKDF (reference sequence). The length of the CDR3 is 14 residues.

The chain carries TRBV6-4 and TRBJ1-5, with 8 bases aligning to TRBD1. The V gene end was trimmed by 7 bases and the J gene end by 1 base; junction bases not matched to a gene: 3. Germline-derived CDR1 and CDR2 are MRHNA and SNTAGT. The CDR3 runs to 14 residues. In DNA form, the CDR3 reads TGTGCCAGCATTCGACAGGGGAGCAATCAGCCCCAGCATTTT. It codes for CASIRQGSNQPQHF.

This clonotype was seen ten or more times. The chain carries TRBV5-1 and TRBJ2-7; 10 nucleotides align to TRBD1. Trimming took 2 bases from V and 2 from J; bases not matched to a gene: 7. Germline CDR1 reads SGHRS; CDR2 reads YFSETQ. The CDR3 covers 16 residues. This CDR3 reads CASSLGQGVRTYEQYF. Here the CDR3 DNA reads TGCGCCAGCAGCTTAGGACAGGGGGTAAGGACCTACGAGCAGTACTTC.

This clonotype was recorded a few times. The rearrangement links TRBV5-1 to TRBJ2-1; 10 bases map to TRBD2. This CDR3 is built from 16 residues. The trim removed 4 bases at V and 0 bases at J, leaving 4 bases unmatched. Germline V gene sequence: CDR1 SGHRS, CDR2 YFSETQ. Here the CDR3 reads CASSPRLAGSYNEQFF. The CDR3 region has the DNA TGCGCCAGCAGCCCTAGACTAGCGGGCTCCTACAATGAGCAGTTCTTC.

The CDR3 reads CATNSGRASKYNEQFF. The CDR3 DNA reads as TGTGCCACAAATAGCGGGAGGGCCTCTAAATACAATGAGCAGTTCTTC. The chain uses TRBV10-3 and TRBJ2-1, with 11 positions matching TRBD2. Per germline, CDR1 ENHRY and CDR2 SYGVKD. The junction had 12 bases not matched to a gene; V was cut back by 10 bases and J by 4 bases. The CDR3 sequence is 16 residues long.

A single count supports this clonotype. The J gene is TRBJ2-7, the V gene TRBV7-2, with TRBD2 matching over 10 bases. The V segment lost 5 bases and the J segment 6 bases; nucleotides outside the gene matches: 7. Germline CDR1 and CDR2: SGHTA and FQGNSA. This CDR3 has 14 residues. The CDR3: CASSPQRLAGEQYF. CDR3 bases: TGTGCCAGCAGCCCGCAGAGACTAGCGGGCGAGCAGTACTTC.

This clonotype was counted at least ten times. CDR3 bases: TGCGCCAGCAGCTTGGCTGGGGGTAGCGGGTCCTACGAGCAGTACTTC. Encoded protein: CASSLAGGSGSYEQYF. V gene TRBV5-1 combines with J gene TRBJ2-7; 7 nucleotides match TRBD2. The V gene's germline CDR1 is SGHRS and CDR2 YFSETQ. Trimming cost V 0 bases and J 1 base; bases outside gene matches: 7. The CDR3 length is 16 residues.

The V gene is TRBV19, the J gene TRBJ2-7; D remains unclear. The CDR3 totals 13 residues. Per germline, CDR1 LNHDA and CDR2 SQIVND (reference sequence). The V end lost 10 bases, the J end lost 4 bases, and 17 bases lay between the germline ends. The CDR3 DNA is TGTGCCACCCCAGGTCCGGAGCCGTACGAGCAGTACTTC. It yields the protein CATPGPEPYEQYF.

The chain combines TRBV6-2 or TRBV6-3 with TRBJ1-4, with unresolved D. From germline, CDR1 is MNHEY and CDR2 SVGEGT. The germline V and J ends were trimmed by 0 bases and 6 bases, with 17 bases remaining between them. The CDR3 is 17 residues long. This CDR3 reads CASSYSIRVGLDEKLFF. For the CDR3, the DNA is TGTGCCAGCAGTTACTCGATACGGGTAGGGCTCGATGAAAAACTGTTTTTT.

For the CDR3, the DNA is TGTGCCAGCAGTTACGGCGGAAAGTGGGGAGAGACCCAGTACTTC. Protein product: CASSYGGKWGETQYF. The chain uses TRBV6-2 or TRBV6-3 and TRBJ2-5; unclear D gene. Germline V CDR1 and CDR2: MNHEY, SVGEGT. The CDR3 covers 15 residues. V was shortened by 2 bases and J by 4 bases, with 14 bases between the two germline ends.

The sample holds a few counts of this clonotype. The chain couples TRBV6-1 to TRBJ2-6; D uncertain. The V and J ends lost 10 bases and 2 bases respectively, with 9 bases between them. Per the germline V gene, CDR1 is MNHNS and CDR2 is SASEGT. The CDR3 contains 13 residues. CDR3 in amino acids: CANRPPGANVLTF. The CDR3 DNA sequence: TGTGCCAACCGCCCACCTGGGGCCAACGTCCTGACTTTC.

This clonotype was detected a few times. A much larger clone lies one base from this, so it may be a read error. The rearrangement uses TRBV29-1 and TRBJ1-1, with 11 positions matching TRBD1. Looked up from germline, CDR1 is SQVTM and CDR2 is ANQGSEA. CDR3 length equals 13 residues. CDR3 nucleotide sequence: TGCAGCGCTGGACAGGGGGCGGTCACTGAAGCTTCCTTT. Amino acid sequence: CSAGQGAVTEASF.

This clonotype was counted at least ten times. V gene TRBV3-1 combines with J gene TRBJ2-4, with a tentative D call TRBD2 (5 bases). This CDR3 region has 14 residues. Germline lookup yields CDR1 LGHDT and CDR2 YNNKEL (reference sequence). Trimming took 1 base from V and 4 from J, leaving 8 bases between them. The CDR3 region is CASSQAGGKNIQYF. As DNA, the CDR3 is TGTGCCAGCAGCCAAGCCGGCGGGAAAAACATTCAGTACTTC.

This clonotype has at least ten counts. This sequence joins TRBV5-1 and TRBJ2-5; maybe TRBD1 (5 bases). The V gene's germline CDR1 is SGHRS and CDR2 YFSETQ. With 2 bases removed from V and 2 bases from J, the gap between germline ends came to 7 bases. This CDR3 has 13 amino acids. The CDR3 sequence is CASSFQGQETQYF. CDR3 DNA: TGCGCCAGCAGCTTCCAGGGACAAGAGACCCAGTACTTC. Variable domain in full (rest from reference TRBV5-1 and TRBJ2-5): KAGVTQTPRYLIKTRGQQVTLSCSPISGHRSVSWYQQTPGQGLQFLFEYFSETQRNKGNFPGRFSGRQFSNSRSEMNVSTLELGDSALYLCASSFQGQETQYFGPGTRLLVL.

This clonotype appeared many times. The genes are TRBV19 and TRBJ1-1, with TRBD1 matching over 8 bases. Germline-derived CDR1 and CDR2 are LNHDA and SQIVND (reference sequence). J gave up 4 bases and V 8 bases, and 9 bases lay outside the gene matches. The CDR3 has 14 residues. For the CDR3, the DNA is TGTGCCAGTCGGACAGGGTCTATGGTCACTGAAGCTTTCTTT. Protein sequence: CASRTGSMVTEAFF.

In its sample, this clonotype was seen many times. This chain joins TRBV6-2 or TRBV6-3 and TRBJ1-5; the D is unclear. The CDR3 extends over 16 amino acids. With 1 base removed from V and 1 base from J, the gap between germline ends came to 11 bases. Germline assignment: CDR1 MNHEY and CDR2 SVGEGT. CDR3 DNA sequence: TGTGCCAGCAGTTACTTCGCCGAGGAAAGCAATCAGCCCCAGCATTTT. It encodes CASSYFAEESNQPQHF.

This clonotype was detected only a few times. This chain connects TRBV5-1 to TRBJ2-3, with D perhaps TRBD1 (6 bases). With 3 bases removed from V and 3 bases from J, the gap between germline ends came to 17 bases. Germline CDR1 reads SGHRS; CDR2 reads YFSETQ. The CDR3 contains 16 residues. The CDR3 bases are TGCGCCAGCAGCTCCTCTGGGATTCAGGGGACAGATACGCAGTATTTT. Its translation: CASSSSGIQGTDTQYF. The full variable domain, rest sourced from reference TRBV5-1 and TRBJ2-3, is KAGVTQTPRYLIKTRGQQVTLSCSPISGHRSVSWYQQTPGQGLQFLFEYFSETQRNKGNFPGRFSGRQFSNSRSEMNVSTLELGDSALYLCASSSSGIQGTDTQYFGPGTRLTVL.

This clonotype was recorded at least ten times. J is TRBJ2-3 and V is TRBV11-2; TRBD2 matches at 7 bases. J lost 8 bases, V lost 1 base, and 6 bases had no gene match. Germline CDR1 reads SGHAT; CDR2 reads FQNNGV. This CDR3 region has 14 residues. CDR3 amino acids: CASSLAAGVVTQYF. In nucleotides, the CDR3 is TGTGCCAGCAGCTTAGCGGCGGGAGTAGTTACGCAGTATTTT.

This clonotype was recorded many times. The chain combines TRBV15 with TRBJ2-5, with a possible D match to TRBD1 (6 bases). The V end was cut by 2 bases, the J end by 5 bases, with 12 bases between. Germline CDR1 LNHNV, CDR2 YYDKDF (reference sequence). The CDR3 has 14 amino acids. Here the CDR3 reads CATSRTTGFETQYF. CDR3 in DNA: TGTGCCACCAGCAGAACCACAGGGTTTGAGACCCAGTACTTC.

As to this clonotype: One base away lies a much larger clone, so this may be a sequencing read error. The chain is built from TRBV3-1 and TRBJ1-6, with D maybe TRBD1 (6 bases). The CDR3 covers 14 residues. CDR1 is LGHDT, CDR2 YNNKEL, per germline (reference sequence). CDR3 sequence: CASSQATGSSLLHF. CDR3 sequence (DNA): TGTGCCAGCAGCCAAGCAACAGGGAGTTCACTCCTCCACTTT.

This clonotype was seen many times. V is TRBV5-1 and J is TRBJ1-1; possible D gene TRBD1, 6 bases. CDR1 and CDR2 (germline): SGHRS, YFSETQ. The CDR3 totals 21 residues. V dropped 0 bases and J dropped 1 base, with 28 bases sitting between them. The CDR3 coding sequence is TGCGCCAGCAGCTTGGGACCAGGTATTATAAGAAAACAGGGATCGAACACTGAAGCTTTCTTT. It codes for CASSLGPGIIRKQGSNTEAFF.

This clonotype showed up just a few times. This rearrangement joins TRBV7-8 to TRBJ1-3; possible D gene TRBD1, 5 bases. The CDR3 consists of 15 residues. V was clipped by 1 base and J by 3 bases, with 10 bases between them. Germline V CDR1 and CDR2: SGHVS, FQNEAQ. CDR3 DNA sequence: TGTGCCAGCAGCTTAGTGCGGGGGAATGGAAACACCATATATTTT. Its translation is CASSLVRGNGNTIYF.

This clonotype was seen at least ten times. The chain couples TRBV11-2 to TRBJ2-5; D is undetermined. From germline, CDR1 is SGHAT and CDR2 FQNNGV. V was shortened by 6 bases and J by 5 bases, with 7 bases between the two germline ends. The CDR3 has 11 amino acids. CDR3 region: CASRGMETQYF. CDR3 nucleotide sequence: TGTGCCAGCAGGGGGATGGAGACCCAGTACTTC.

The gene calls are TRBV5-4 and TRBJ2-7; D might be TRBD1 (6 bases). Trimming took off 5 bases at V and 4 bases at J, with 13 bases between the two ends. This CDR3 contains 13 residues. The germline V gene has CDR1 SGHNT and CDR2 YYREEE (reference sequence). This CDR3 is CASRTMGAYEQYF. CDR3 in DNA: TGTGCCAGCAGAACTATGGGGGCGTACGAGCAGTACTTC. Using reference TRBV5-4 and TRBJ2-7 for the parts outside the CDR3, the full variable domain is ETGVTQSPTHLIKTRGQQVTLRCSSQSGHNTVSWYQQALGQGPQFIFQYYREEENGRGNFPPRFSGLQFPNYSSELNVNALELDDSALYLCASRTMGAYEQYFGPGTRLTVT.

There are many counts of this clonotype. J is TRBJ2-1 and V is TRBV5-1; D is unclear. V was clipped by 3 bases and J by 5 bases, with 15 bases between them. The V gene's germline CDR1 is SGHRS and CDR2 YFSETQ. The length of the CDR3 is 15 residues. For the CDR3, the DNA is TGCGCCAGCAGCTGGGTTCCCGGGTTCAACAATGAGCAGTTCTTC. Translating gives CASSWVPGFNNEQFF. The full variable domain, in which reference TRBV5-1 and TRBJ2-1 provide the parts outside the CDR3, is KAGVTQTPRYLIKTRGQQVTLSCSPISGHRSVSWYQQTPGQGLQFLFEYFSETQRNKGNFPGRFSGRQFSNSRSEMNVSTLELGDSALYLCASSWVPGFNNEQFFGPGTRLTVL.

The chain couples TRBV30 to TRBJ1-1; D call uncertain. There are 14 residues in the CDR3. Per germline, CDR1 GTSNPN and CDR2 SVGIG (reference sequence). Trimming left V 4 bases short and J 1 base short, with 13 bases between. CDR3 DNA sequence: TGTGCCTGGATGTACCGACGGACGAACACTGAAGCTTTCTTT. Encoded protein: CAWMYRRTNTEAFF.